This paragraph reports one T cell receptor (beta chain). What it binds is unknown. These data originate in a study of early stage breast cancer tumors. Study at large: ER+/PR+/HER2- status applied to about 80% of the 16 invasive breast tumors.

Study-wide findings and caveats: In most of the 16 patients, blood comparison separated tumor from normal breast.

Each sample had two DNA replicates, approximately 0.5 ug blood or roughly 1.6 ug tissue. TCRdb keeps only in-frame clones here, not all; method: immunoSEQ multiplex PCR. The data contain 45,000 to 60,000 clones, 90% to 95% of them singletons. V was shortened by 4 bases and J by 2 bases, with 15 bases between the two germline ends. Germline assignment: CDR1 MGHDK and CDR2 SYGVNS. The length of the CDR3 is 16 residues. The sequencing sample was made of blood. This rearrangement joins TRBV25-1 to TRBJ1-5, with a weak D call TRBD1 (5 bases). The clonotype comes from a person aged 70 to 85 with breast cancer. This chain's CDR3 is CASSALGGEGNQPQHF. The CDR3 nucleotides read TGTGCCAGCAGTGCCCTGGGGGGGGAGGGCAATCAGCCCCAGCATTTT.